This record looks at one TCR beta chain sequence and its context. In this sample, this clonotype turned up many times. The clone's antigen remains unknown. One base away there is no much larger clone; base qualities are not given. Only healthy Caucasian donors were included. The twin cohort comprised three pairs of female monozygotic twins, all aged roughly 18 to 30 years. Positive isolation kits from Invitrogen were used to isolate CD4+ and CD8+ T cell populations. This entry is derived from a study of identical twins (dated by TCRdb to about 2016). Notes on the research overall: To test whether fetal clonotypes persist, this study deep-sequenced TCR alpha and beta repertoires from monozygotic twins, from unrelated adults of various ages, and from cord blood. To rule out contamination, replicate twin experiments were performed at different times with different library preparation protocols.

The study at large found these results: Fewer insertions were carried by abundant cord blood beta clonotypes; a weaker similar trend was observed in young adult naive repertoires, while no such trend was observed in memory repertoires. Zero-insertion analyses could be partly confounded by invariant T cells such as MAIT and iNKT, though diverse VJ usage argued against such confounding for most clonotypes. Compared with coincidental sharing between unrelated individuals, out-of-frame TCR alpha sequences shared between twins had an excess of sequences with low generation probability. A weaker excess of twin sharing was found in beta out-of-frame sequences because the signal-to-noise ratio was lowered by fewer shared sequences. Out-of-frame TCR alpha sharing in monozygotic twins was systematically underestimated by recombination models, whereas sharing between unrelated individuals was in agreement with the recombination models. Because the same donors could not be followed over many years, the conclusions relied on cross-sectional statistical analysis.

Library generation was performed with 5' RACE. Sequencing took place on an Illumina HiSeq 2000. Template switching added a universal primer binding site, and the final cDNA carried a unique molecular identifier that allowed TCR cDNA molecules to be counted accurately. First-strand cDNA for TCR alpha and beta chains was synthesized from specific primers in the conserved constant-segment region. Each cDNA library was double barcoded, with a SMART-Mk sample barcode plus Illumina barcodes, to control for contamination. Two successive PCR steps introduced TruSeq adapter sequences along with Illumina sample barcodes. The Illumina HiSeq platform was used with custom primers to sequence TCR alpha and beta cDNA libraries. Processing in the source paper ran as follows. MiGEC processed the raw reads to extract unique molecular identifiers, while MiXCR was used to determine the CDR3 positions. For each individual, recombination models were inferred using an EM algorithm with the repgenHMM and IGoR tools. Shared clonotype analysis was performed with the tcR package in R, normalizing sharing by the product of cloneset sizes. Out-of-frame nonproductive sequences were analyzed to study raw recombination free of thymic and clonal selection effects. TCRdb handled the public reads itself, with Q25 trimming in fastp and clone calling in MiXCR, and kept productive beta chains. One record per CDR3 amino acid sequence lists the most common genes and DNA. TCRdb, not the original authors, processed these V and J calls. The sample table contains 250,000 to 350,000 distinct CDR3 sequences; only one count was recorded for 8% to 9.5% of them. The ten largest clones add up to 5.5% to 9% of the sample.

The germline V and J ends show losses of 0 bases and 0 bases respectively, and no gene match explains 5 bases of the junction. Inclusive of the bounding cysteine and phenylalanine, the CDR3 is 16 residues long. This entry keeps only the CDR3 DNA: 48 bases, framed from base 1. The germline V gene yields LGHNA for CDR1 and YSLEER for CDR2. Separately, the same data were catalogued under a study of yellow fever vaccine responses in identical twins. According to the second study: According to the authors, in identical twins the way T cells responded to vaccination appeared partly convergent and partly personalized. The study precisely tracked vaccine-responding T cell clones in identical twins.

Sequencing was performed on CD8+ T cells sorted from blood. This receptor was taken from a woman in her late teens or twenties in good health. The rearrangement combines TRBV4-3 with TRBJ2-7, and 7 junctional nucleotides match TRBD2. The CDR3 protein sequence reads: CASSQEWGGSSYEQYF. The nucleotides read TGCGCCAGCAGCCAAGAGTGGGGAGGGAGCTCCTACGAGCAGTACTTC.